These 19 T cell receptor beta chains share one sample of origin, sequenced in a study of blood T cell repertoires in COVID-19. Only in-frame clones appear in the TCRdb table, and some are missing; sequencing was by immunoSEQ multiplex PCR. The sample lists about 260,000 clones; 91% were seen once. The specimen was peripheral blood. All receptors come from a person aged 18 to 29 with COVID-19, enrolled during active disease.

This chain uses TRBV15 with TRBJ1-3; 7 nucleotides match TRBD1. The germline V gene encodes CDR1 LNHNV and CDR2 YYDKDF (reference sequence). This CDR3 spans 15 amino acids. Trimming at V came to 5 bases and at J to 2 bases, leaving 6 bases not matched to a gene. CDR3 coding DNA: TGTGCCACCAGCGGGGGGCAGGGGGCTGGAAACACCATATATTTT. It is translated as CATSGGQGAGNTIYF.

The genes are TRBV20-1 and TRBJ1-6; the D is unclear. CDR3 size: 15 residues. CDR1 and CDR2 from the germline V gene are DFQATT and SNEGSKA (reference sequence). V lost 3 bases and J 11 bases, leaving 20 bases between the germline ends. The CDR3 region is CSASLSEGSATPLHF. The CDR3, as DNA: TGCAGTGCTAGTCTGTCAGAGGGATCGGCGACACCCCTCCACTTT.

The chain joins TRBV25-1 to TRBJ2-5; 8 bases are a match to TRBD2. Germline V gives CDR1 MGHDK, CDR2 SYGVNS. This CDR3 contains 18 residues. J lost 0 bases, V lost 1 base, and 10 bases had no gene match. The chain's CDR3 is CASSESGASGGHQETQYF. As DNA, the CDR3 is TGTGCCAGCAGTGAATCGGGGGCGAGCGGGGGACACCAAGAGACCCAGTACTTC.

The V and J genes are TRBV14 and TRBJ2-5; the D gene is possibly TRBD1 (5 bases). Germline CDR1 and CDR2: SGHDN and FVKESK. V was cut by 3 bases and J by 5 bases, with 16 bases left in between. This CDR3 region has 15 residues. Here the CDR3 DNA reads TGTGCCAGCAGCCACCCCGGCTGGGGCGGCGAGACCCAGTACTTC. The encoded protein is CASSHPGWGGETQYF.

The genes are TRBV5-1 and TRBJ2-5; 7 bases fit TRBD1. Germline V lookup: CDR1 SGHRS, CDR2 YFSETQ. V trimming: 0 bases; J trimming: 2 bases; junction bases outside the gene matches: 7. The CDR3 runs 16 residues. DNA for the CDR3: TGCGCCAGCAGCTTGGTGACAGGGAGAGTTCAAGAGACCCAGTACTTC. It yields the protein CASSLVTGRVQETQYF.

The J gene is TRBJ2-5, the V gene TRBV1; the table's D call of TRBD2 was not tested on the DNA. TRBV1 is flagged as a pseudogene. This CDR3 has 16 amino acids. CDR3 bases: TGCACCAGCAGCCAAGAAGTTGGGGACTCACAAGAGACCCAGTACTTC. It encodes CTSSQEVGDSQETQYF.

The chain is built from TRBV6-5 and TRBJ2-2; 7 bases are shared with TRBD2. The CDR3 spans 14 residues. CDR1 is MNHEY and CDR2 is SVGAGI in the germline V gene. Trimming at V came to 6 bases and at J to 5 bases, leaving 6 bases not matched to a gene. The CDR3 here is CASRNWGGTGELFF. The CDR3 DNA follows: TGTGCCAGCAGGAATTGGGGGGGAACCGGGGAGCTGTTTTTT.

The V call is TRBV20-1, the J call TRBJ2-1; possibly TRBD2 for D (5 bases). This CDR3 has 10 residues. V gave up 3 bases and J gave up 10 bases, with 7 bases separating them. The V gene's germline CDR1 is DFQATT and CDR2 SNEGSKA (reference sequence). CDR3 region: CSASEREQFF. Here the CDR3 DNA reads TGCAGTGCTAGTGAGCGGGAGCAGTTCTTC.

The V call is TRBV29-1, the J call TRBJ1-2, with 8 positions matching TRBD1. The ends lost 6 bases at V and 2 bases at J; junction bases unmatched: 8. Per the germline V gene, CDR1 is SQVTM and CDR2 is ANQGSEA. The CDR3 covers 14 residues. For the CDR3, the DNA is TGCAGCGTGGACAGGGAGATGTCCAACTATGGCTACACCTTC. It is translated as CSVDREMSNYGYTF.

The chain couples TRBV5-4 to TRBJ1-1, with TRBD1 matching over 8 bases. The CDR3 extends over 14 amino acids. The V gene end was trimmed by 0 bases and the J gene end by 4 bases; junction bases not matched to a gene: 2. The germline V gene has CDR1 SGHNT and CDR2 YYREEE (reference sequence). CDR3 sequence: CASSLDRGGTEAFF. DNA of the CDR3: TGTGCCAGCAGCTTGGACAGGGGGGGCACTGAAGCTTTCTTT.

This clone was seen a single time. The genes are TRBV4-1 and TRBJ1-6; 7 bases match TRBD1. V gave up 4 bases and J gave up 5 bases; unmatched junction bases: 8. The CDR3 is 16 amino acids. CDR1 and CDR2 (germline): MGHRA, YSYEKL. CDR3 loop: CASSPRGTVNNSPLHF. As DNA, the CDR3 is TGCGCCAGCAGCCCGCGAGGGACAGTGAATAATTCACCCCTCCACTTT.

The CDR3 nucleotides are TGTGCCAGCAGTTACCCGGACATTGTTTATGGCTACACCTTC. This encodes CASSYPDIVYGYTF. The chain combines TRBV6-6 with TRBJ1-2; TRBD1 is a possible D gene (5 bases). Germline-derived CDR1 and CDR2 are MNHNY and SVGAGI (reference sequence). V lost 2 bases to trimming and J lost 5 bases, with 12 bases between them. The CDR3 loop spans 14 amino acids.

The chain has TRBV7-6 and TRBJ2-3, with 12 bases identical to TRBD2. The CDR3 loop spans 15 amino acids. With 2 bases clipped from V and 4 bases from J, the junction kept 1 base outside the gene matches. The germline CDR1 and CDR2 sequences are SGHVS and FNYEAQ. CDR3 in amino acids: CASSLLAGGSDTQYF. CDR3 sequence (DNA): TGTGCCAGCAGCTTACTAGCGGGGGGGTCAGATACGCAGTATTTT. The full variable domain, completed using reference TRBV7-6 and TRBJ2-3, is GAGVSQSPRYKVTKRGQDVALRCDPISGHVSLYWYRQALGQGPEFLTYFNYEAQQDKSGLPNDRFSAERPEGSISTLTIQRTEQRDSAMYRCASSLLAGGSDTQYFGPGTRLTVL.

This chain links TRBV5-4 with TRBJ2-7, with a possible D match to TRBD2 (7 bases). Germline lookup yields CDR1 SGHNT and CDR2 YYREEE (reference sequence). CDR3 length: 15 residues. Between the trimmed V and J ends, which lost 4 bases and 7 bases, there was a span of 21 bases. The CDR3 region is CASSPRGGVVGEQYF. Here the CDR3 DNA reads TGTGCCAGCAGCCCCCGAGGGGGGGTGGTGGGGGAGCAGTACTTC.

This chain uses TRBV6-1 with TRBJ1-4; D gene ambiguous. CDR1 and CDR2 (germline): MNHNS, SASEGT. The V end was cut by 0 bases, the J end by 12 bases, with 17 bases between. The CDR3 spans 15 residues. CDR3 bases: TGTGCCAGCAGTGAAGCCACCGCCCGGTATGGTGAACTGTTTTTT. This gives the protein CASSEATARYGELFF.

The chain is built from TRBV4-1 and TRBJ2-1; 9 positions agree with TRBD2. V dropped 3 bases and J dropped 2; count of bases not matched to a gene: 8. This CDR3 has 17 residues. CDR1 is MGHRA, CDR2 YSYEKL, per germline. The CDR3 spells CASSHVSGGGAYNEQFF. The CDR3 nucleotides are TGCGCCAGCAGCCATGTCTCTGGCGGGGGGGCCTACAATGAGCAGTTCTTC.

The CDR3 nucleotides read TGTGCCAGCAGTTACGATGGGGGCTCTGCCTATGGCTACACCTTC. Translating gives CASSYDGGSAYGYTF. This rearrangement joins TRBV6-5 to TRBJ1-2, with a weak D call TRBD1 (6 bases). From germline, CDR1 is MNHEY and CDR2 SVGAGI. This CDR3 region has 15 residues. The germline V and J ends were trimmed by 2 bases and 4 bases, with 14 bases remaining between them.

The chain employs TRBV27 and TRBJ2-7, with 10 bases aligning to TRBD2. Germline V gene lookup returns CDR1 MNHEY and CDR2 SMNVEV (reference sequence). This CDR3 comprises 14 residues. With 8 bases clipped from V and 7 bases from J, the junction kept 11 bases outside the gene matches. CDR3 sequence (DNA): TGTGCCAGCGGACAAGCGGGAGGGCCGGGGGAGCAGTACTTC. This codes for CASGQAGGPGEQYF.

This clone was counted a single time. The V gene is TRBV5-1, the J gene TRBJ1-1; a possible D gene is TRBD1 (5 bases). V was trimmed by 0 bases and J by 4 bases, leaving 10 bases between them. The CDR3 is 14 amino acids. Germline CDR1 is SGHRS and CDR2 is YFSETQ. CDR3 residues: CASSLDRRTTEAFF. The DNA for the CDR3 is TGCGCCAGCAGCTTGGACAGGCGGACCACTGAAGCTTTCTTT.